This is a list of T cell receptor beta chains from one sample in a study of T cell responses to AZD1222 COVID-19 vaccine. Clones were sequenced by immunoSEQ multiplex PCR, and TCRdb holds only the in-frame ones, with some missing. Among 95,000 to 150,000 clones listed, roughly 91% were seen once. The material sequenced was peripheral blood, taken on day 0 of AZD1222 vaccination. The receptors were gathered from an adult in good health. Both conserved end residues are part of each CDR3. D genes are given only for firm matches. Clone size appears in some rows only: once, few, many, or a class for an expanded clone.

.	TRBV6-5	15	TRBJ2-7	.	CASSYSPPGVYEQYF	TGTGCCAGCAGTTACTCCCCCCCGGGGGTCTACGAGCAGTACTTC
.	TRBV6-2/TRBV6-3	11	TRBJ2-5	.	CASSLGRTQYF	TGTGCCAGCAGTTTGGGGAGGACCCAGTACTTC
.	TRBV19	14	TRBJ2-5	TRBD1	CASSVGQSQETQYF	TGTGCCAGTAGTGTGGGACAGAGCCAAGAGACCCAGTACTTC
once	TRBV7-9	13	TRBJ2-7	.	CASRPSVSYEQYF	TGTGCCAGCAGACCCAGTGTCTCCTACGAGCAGTACTTC
.	TRBV18	13	TRBJ1-2	.	CASSGGANYGYTF	TGTGCCAGCTCGGGAGGGGCGAACTATGGCTACACCTTC
.	TRBV19	13	TRBJ2-1	.	CASSIRVYNEQFF	TGTGCCAGTAGTATCAGGGTCTACAATGAGCAGTTCTTC
.	TRBV4-1	14	TRBJ1-1	.	CASSQTAMNTEAFF	TGCGCCAGCAGCCAGACAGCTATGAACACTGAAGCTTTCTTT
.	TRBV27	17	TRBJ1-1	.	CASSKTPGPGVNTEAFF	TGTGCCAGCAGCAAAACGCCGGGGCCCGGGGTAAACACTGAAGCTTTCTTT
.	TRBV19	14	TRBJ1-1	.	CASRGGRAPKRAFF	TGTGCCAGTAGGGGGGGCCGGGCCCCAAAGAGGGCTTTCTTT
few	TRBV19	15	TRBJ1-5	.	CASSSSSGGNQPQHF	TGTGCCAGTTCATCCTCATCGGGTGGGAATCAGCCCCAGCATTTT
.	TRBV18	14	TRBJ1-1	.	CASSPIRLRTEAFF	TGTGCCAGCTCACCCATCAGGCTCCGCACTGAAGCTTTCTTT
once	TRBV19	17	TRBJ1-4	TRBD1	CASSDRGIRASNEKLFF	TGTGCCAGTAGCGACAGGGGTATCCGGGCTTCTAATGAAAAACTGTTTTTT
.	TRBV6-4	21	TRBJ2-7	.	CASSDRATARPSPTYAYEQYF	TGTGCCAGCAGTGACAGGGCTACCGCGCGCCCTAGCCCAACTTATGCCTACGAGCAGTACTTC
.	TRBV30	12	TRBJ2-7	.	CAWSGTTHEQYF	TGTGCCTGGAGTGGGACGACGCACGAGCAGTACTTC
.	TRBV13	17	TRBJ1-2	TRBD1	CASSPGQDGRYLSYRTF	TGTGCCAGCAGCCCGGGACAGGATGGCCGCTATCTGTCGTATCGAACCTTC
.	TRBV10-3	13	TRBJ1-2	TRBD1	CAIRTGGTGGYTF	TGTGCCATCAGGACAGGGGGCACGGGCGGCTACACCTTC
.	TRBV5-1	15	TRBJ1-4	.	CASSLVGQMNEKLFF	TGCGCCAGCAGCTTGGTTGGTCAGATGAATGAAAAACTGTTTTTT
.	TRBV2	14	TRBJ2-2	.	CASSVTVYTGELFF	TGTGCCAGCAGCGTAACAGTTTACACCGGGGAGCTGTTTTTT
.	TRBV4-2	13	TRBJ1-5	.	CASSQDVNQPQHF	TGTGCCAGCAGCCAAGACGTTAATCAGCCCCAGCATTTT
.	TRBV5-1	17	TRBJ2-3	.	CASSSRRGTDYTDTQYF	TGCGCCAGCAGCAGTCGACGGGGGACGGACTACACAGATACGCAGTATTTT
.	TRBV6-5	13	TRBJ1-1	.	CASSRTVNTEAFF	TGTGCCAGCAGTAGGACAGTAAACACTGAAGCTTTCTTT
.	TRBV5-1	14	TRBJ1-6	TRBD1	CASSLDRENSPLHF	TGCGCCAGCAGCTTAGACAGGGAAAATTCACCCCTCCACTTT
few	TRBV6-1	16	TRBJ2-7	TRBD2	CASSEAAGGSSYEQYF	TGTGCCAGCAGTGAAGCGGCGGGGGGGTCATCCTACGAGCAGTACTTC
.	TRBV6-5	14	TRBJ2-2	.	CASSTTGNTGELFF	TGTGCCAGCAGTACCACAGGGAACACCGGGGAGCTGTTTTTT
.	TRBV18	15	TRBJ1-1	TRBD1	CASSRGTGVGTEAFF	TGTGCCAGCTCGAGGGGGACAGGGGTTGGCACTGAAGCTTTCTTT
.	TRBV5-6	13	TRBJ2-7	TRBD2	CASSPGTSLEQYF	TGTGCCAGCAGCCCCGGGACTAGCCTCGAGCAGTACTTC
.	TRBV29-1	13	TRBJ1-1	.	CSVGDRGNTEAFF	TGCAGCGTTGGAGACCGTGGAAACACTGAAGCTTTCTTT
.	TRBV19	13	TRBJ2-4	.	CASGNLAKNIQYF	TGTGCCAGTGGGAATTTAGCCAAAAACATTCAGTACTTC
few	TRBV19	15	TRBJ1-5	.	CASSIWGYGNQPQHF	TGTGCCAGTAGTATATGGGGTTATGGCAATCAGCCCCAGCATTTT
few	TRBV12-3/TRBV12-4	13	TRBJ2-7	.	CASSPGVDYEQYF	TGTGCCAGCAGTCCCGGGGTCGACTACGAGCAGTACTTC
.	TRBV7-8	16	TRBJ2-2	TRBD2	CASSLGLADLTGELFF	TGTGCCAGCAGCTTGGGACTAGCGGATCTCACCGGGGAGCTGTTTTTT
.	TRBV6-5	14	TRBJ2-7	TRBD1	CASSTRQGRNEQYF	TGTGCCAGCAGTACCCGACAGGGGCGGAACGAGCAGTACTTC
.	TRBV6-2/TRBV6-3	13	TRBJ1-4	.	CASSLALFAELFF	TGTGCCAGCAGTCTGGCCCTATTCGCGGAACTGTTTTTT
.	TRBV7-2	13	TRBJ2-1	.	CASSLGSGNEQFF	TGTGCCAGCAGCTTAGGTAGCGGCAATGAGCAGTTCTTC
.	TRBV5-1	12	TRBJ1-2	.	CASSLALRSYTF	TGCGCCAGCAGCTTGGCGTTACGAAGCTACACCTTC
.	TRBV10-3	14	TRBJ2-2	.	CAISVNQNTGELFF	TGTGCCATCAGTGTGAACCAGAACACCGGGGAGCTGTTTTTT
few	TRBV11-2	15	TRBJ2-7	TRBD2	CASSVSSGGSYEQYF	TGTGCCAGCAGCGTGTCTAGCGGGGGATCCTACGAGCAGTACTTC